This entry describes one T cell receptor (beta chain). Its target is not known. An assay was performed, and its level was deep. Repertoires were generated with immunoSEQ multiplex PCR, while TCRdb's copy carries only in-frame clones and drops some. The repertoire holds roughly 2 million clones, with about 94% as singletons. The data are from a study of shared clonotypes between healthy human individuals. The study, taken as a whole, reports: Researchers sampled only blood; tissue repertoires likely differ.

The CDR3 is made up of 14 amino acids. Germline V gene lookup returns CDR1 SGHRS and CDR2 YFSETQ. V was pared by 4 bases and J by 3 bases, with 13 bases between. The chain links TRBV5-1 to TRBJ2-5, with D perhaps TRBD1 or TRBD2 (7 bases each). Sequencing was done on a sample of naive CD4+ T cells sorted from blood. As to subset: CD45RA+ positively selected. This receptor was obtained from a man younger than 35 in good health. In DNA form, the CDR3 reads TGCGCCAGCAGCGTGGGAGGGGGCGAAGAGACCCAGTACTTC. Protein sequence: CASSVGGGEETQYF.